These T cell receptor beta chains were read from a single sample in a study of human T cells and chemical hapten exposure. One entry per CDR3 protein, called by TCRdb with MiXCR from the RACE reads. Here the sample spans around 74,000 distinct CDR3 sequences, about 31% being singletons. The sequencing used whole blood, collected in connection with sensitization to the hapten diphenylcyclopropenone (DPC). The receptors originated from a man between 40 and 49 years old with alopecia areata. Some clones in this sample may be carry-over from other donors' samples. The CDR3 runs from the conserved cysteine through the conserved F or W. D genes are given only for firm matches. Size is omitted from some rows. Given values are once, few, many or a class for expanded clones.

cdr3_aa cdr3_nt d_call v_call clone_size j_call
CASSVGSQGYEQYF TGTGCCAGCAGCGTAGGATCCCAGGGGTACGAGCAGTACTTC . TRBV9 . TRBJ2-7
CASSLPGQTASYEQYF TGTGCCAGCAGTTTACCCGGGCAGACTGCCTCCTACGAGCAGTACTTC . TRBV28 . TRBJ2-7
CASSHPGSPTDTQYF TGTGCCAGCAGTCACCCGGGCTCACCAACAGATACGCAGTATTTT . TRBV6-2/TRBV6-3 few TRBJ2-3
CASSLTGQSGETQYF TGCGCCAGCAGCCTAACAGGGCAGTCAGGAGAGACCCAGTACTTC . TRBV5-1 . TRBJ2-5
CASSGPIAGGSIYEQYF TGTGCCAGCTCAGGTCCTATAGCGGGAGGCTCGATCTACGAGCAGTACTTC TRBD2 TRBV2 . TRBJ2-7
CASSHRRDSISEQYF TGCGCCAGCAGCCACCGACGGGACAGTATCAGCGAGCAGTACTTC TRBD1 TRBV5-1 . TRBJ2-7
CASSHREDYGYTF TGTGCCAGCAGCCACAGGGAGGACTATGGCTACACCTTC . TRBV9 few TRBJ1-2
CASSQVRGGSYNEQFF TGTGCCAGCAGCCAAGTGAGGGGCGGCTCCTACAATGAGCAGTTCTTC . TRBV4-2 few TRBJ2-1
CASSLMGGATNEKLFF TGTGCCAGCAGTTTAATGGGGGGTGCAACTAATGAAAAACTGTTTTTT . TRBV28 . TRBJ1-4
CASSFRGGPTYEQYF TGTGCCAGCAGTTTTAGAGGGGGCCCAACCTACGAGCAGTACTTC TRBD1 TRBV28 . TRBJ2-7
CALKVPHGELFF TGTGCCCTCAAGGTCCCTCACGGGGAGCTGTTTTTT . TRBV2 once TRBJ2-2
CASSLGRGREQYF TGTGCCAGCAGCTTAGGGCGGGGCCGCGAGCAGTACTTC . TRBV7-2 . TRBJ2-7
CASSARDRVVLGANVLTF TGTGCCAGCAGTGCCCGGGACAGGGTAGTCTTGGGGGCCAACGTCCTGACTTTC TRBD1 TRBV6-5 . TRBJ2-6
CASSLIPGLAGEAQYF TGTGCCAGCAGCTTAATCCCGGGACTAGCGGGAGAGGCGCAGTACTTC TRBD2 TRBV7-2 . TRBJ2-7
CASSQDVSYEQYF TGTGCCAGCAGCCAAGATGTATCCTACGAGCAGTACTTC . TRBV3-1 . TRBJ2-7
CASSPGQSTDTQYF TGTGCCAGCTCACCGGGACAGTCCACAGATACGCAGTATTTT TRBD1 TRBV18 once TRBJ2-3
CASSSNPPSGSRSYEQYF TGCGCCAGCAGCTCCAATCCCCCTAGCGGGAGTAGGTCCTACGAGCAGTACTTC TRBD2 TRBV5-1 . TRBJ2-7
CASSFGRQTGNTVYF TGTGCCAGCAGTTTTGGGCGGCAAACTGGAAACACCGTATATTTT . TRBV12-3/TRBV12-4 . TRBJ1-3
CSAPVAGVADTQYF TGCAGTGCTCCCGTAGCGGGAGTGGCAGATACGCAGTATTTT TRBD2 TRBV20-1 . TRBJ2-3
CAISTGTGGHNEQFF TGTGCCATCAGCACCGGGACAGGGGGCCACAATGAGCAGTTCTTC TRBD1 TRBV10-3 . TRBJ2-1
CASSLRGVLAGYTF TGTGCCAGCAGTTTACGGGGGGTGTTGGCGGGCTACACCTTC . TRBV12-3/TRBV12-4 . TRBJ1-2
CASSFREASPLHF TGTGCCAGCAGTTTTAGGGAGGCTTCACCCCTCCACTTT . TRBV12-3/TRBV12-4 . TRBJ1-6
CATSKDRGSGANVLTF TGTGCCACCAGCAAGGACAGGGGGTCTGGGGCCAACGTCCTGACTTTC TRBD1 TRBV15 few TRBJ2-6
CASSPTSGRRDEQFF TGTGCCAGTAGTCCTACTAGCGGGAGACGCGATGAGCAGTTCTTC TRBD2 TRBV19 . TRBJ2-1
CSASPTRRASYEQYF TGCAGTGCTTCACCGACTAGAAGAGCCTCCTACGAGCAGTACTTC . TRBV20-1 few TRBJ2-7
CASRQGDISNQPQHF TGTGCCAGCAGGCAGGGGGACATTAGCAATCAGCCCCAGCATTTT TRBD1 TRBV6-2/TRBV6-3 . TRBJ1-5
CASSMTGDNEKLFF TGCGCCAGCAGCATGACAGGGGACAACGAAAAACTGTTTTTT TRBD1 TRBV5-1 few TRBJ1-4
CASTIRGLNTGELFF TGTGCCAGCACTATCCGGGGCCTGAACACCGGGGAGCTGTTTTTT . TRBV7-8 few TRBJ2-2
CASSLSSHNEQFF TGTGCCAGCAGCTTAAGCTCCCACAATGAGCAGTTCTTC . TRBV11-2 . TRBJ2-1
CSASGTSYEQYF TGCAGTGCTAGCGGAACCTCCTACGAGCAGTACTTC . TRBV20-1 . TRBJ2-7
CASSLDRSEQYF TGTGCCAGCAGTCTAGACAGGTCCGAGCAGTACTTC . TRBV28 . TRBJ2-7
CSARESTEAFF TGCAGTGCTAGAGAATCCACTGAAGCTTTCTTT . TRBV20-1 few TRBJ1-1
CSARVRVRTDTQYF TGCAGTGCTAGAGTTAGGGTACGGACAGATACGCAGTATTTT . TRBV20-1 . TRBJ2-3